The T cell receptor beta chain described here comes from a study of T cells in Graves' hyperthyroidism and ophthalmopathy. This clonotype was detected ten times or more. Sequence at one end of the junction differs from germline and may be a read error. Template material for amplifying TCR beta CDR3 regions consisted of RNA transcripts. The primer set for the first-round RT-PCR of the TCR CDR3 was HTBI. Via MiXCR, TCRdb re-called the multiplex PCR reads, giving one row per CDR3 protein. Of more than 150,000 distinct CDR3 sequences listed, about a sixth are singletons. Germline assignment: CDR1 SGHRS and CDR2 YFSETQ. CDR3 length: 14 residues.

Sequenced sample: blood. The chain links TRBV5-1 to TRBJ1-2, with 10 bases lining up with TRBD1. The source is a woman between 45 and 60 years old with Graves' hyperthyroidism. CDR3 sequence reads: CASSLDRGNYGYTF. The CDR3 DNA follows: TGCGCCAGCAGTTTGGACAGGGGGAACTATGGCTACACCTTC.